Listed below are T cell receptor beta chains from one sample, sequenced in a study of T-cell reconstitution after alpha-beta-depleted transplantation in children. From the PCR reads, TCRdb called clonotypes with MiXCR, one entry per CDR3 protein. The sample lists hundreds of thousands of distinct CDR3 sequences; approximately 9% were seen once. The sequences come from PBMCs from the stem cell graft donor, collected from the stem cell graft. The origin of the receptors is a human donor who donated a stem cell graft to a child with acute lymphoblastic leukemia. Each CDR3 is given with its conserved first and last residue. Each record gives: clone size, J gene, D gene, V gene, CDR3 protein, CDR3 DNA. A D gene is named only where the DNA matches it firmly. Some rows mark clone size as missing; the rest say once, few, many or name a class of expanded clone.

size: .; J: TRBJ2-2; D: .; V: TRBV6-1; CDR3: CASTIRGGGADGELFF; DNA: TGTGCCAGCACAATTCGTGGGGGGGGCGCGGACGGGGAGCTGTTTTTT
size: .; J: TRBJ1-5; D: .; V: TRBV6-2/TRBV6-3; CDR3: CASSDTGRGNQPQHF; DNA: TGTGCCAGCAGCGATACGGGGAGGGGCAATCAGCCCCAGCATTTT
size: many; J: TRBJ2-7; D: TRBD1; V: TRBV6-5; CDR3: CASTYTRQGDYEQYF; DNA: TGTGCCAGCACTTACACAAGACAGGGGGATTACGAGCAGTACTTC
size: few; J: TRBJ2-5; D: TRBD1; V: TRBV7-2; CDR3: CASSPDREGETQYF; DNA: TGTGCCAGCAGCCCGGACAGGGAAGGGGAGACCCAGTACTTC
size: many; J: TRBJ2-5; D: .; V: TRBV10-3; CDR3: CAISEQWETQYF; DNA: TGTGCCATCAGTGAGCAGTGGGAGACCCAGTACTTC
size: few; J: TRBJ2-7; D: .; V: TRBV5-6; CDR3: CASSLGVRRGHEQYF; DNA: TGTGCCAGCAGCCTTGGGGTCCGCAGGGGCCACGAGCAGTACTTC
size: many; J: TRBJ2-5; D: TRBD2; V: TRBV5-1; CDR3: CASSSGLVNPETQYF; DNA: TGCGCCAGCAGCTCGGGACTAGTCAATCCGGAGACCCAGTACTTC
size: many; J: TRBJ2-7; D: .; V: TRBV10-3; CDR3: CAISVWDSYEQYF; DNA: TGTGCCATCAGTGTTTGGGATTCCTACGAGCAGTACTTC
size: .; J: TRBJ1-3; D: .; V: TRBV9; CDR3: CASSVNEGFGNTIYF; DNA: TGTGCCAGCAGCGTAAATGAGGGATTTGGAAACACCATATATTTT
size: many; J: TRBJ2-7; D: .; V: TRBV27; CDR3: CASSLIPGLPYEQYF; DNA: TGTGCCAGCAGTCTAATACCGGGACTTCCCTACGAGCAGTACTTC
size: many; J: TRBJ2-3; D: TRBD2; V: TRBV12-3/TRBV12-4; CDR3: CASRQAGGAQNTQYF; DNA: TGTGCCAGCAGGCAAGCGGGGGGAGCACAAAATACGCAGTATTTT
size: few; J: TRBJ2-1; D: .; V: TRBV11-2; CDR3: CASSLDGLTNLPPAKQFF; DNA: TGTGCCAGCAGCTTAGACGGACTCACTAATCTTCCCCCAGCAAAGCAGTTCTTC
size: many; J: TRBJ2-1; D: TRBD1; V: TRBV7-9; CDR3: CASSLQGAPDNEQFF; DNA: TGTGCCAGCAGCTTGCAGGGGGCCCCCGACAATGAGCAGTTCTTC
size: few; J: TRBJ1-2; D: .; V: TRBV12-3/TRBV12-4; CDR3: CASNLQTGGYGYTF; DNA: TGTGCCAGCAACCTCCAGACTGGAGGCTATGGCTACACCTTC
size: .; J: TRBJ2-7; D: TRBD1; V: TRBV3-1; CDR3: CASSQERGPGGFYEQYF; DNA: TGTGCCAGCAGCCAAGAGAGGGGGCCAGGGGGCTTCTACGAGCAGTACTTC
size: many; J: TRBJ2-3; D: .; V: TRBV12-3/TRBV12-4; CDR3: CASSLGLVADTQYF; DNA: TGTGCCAGCAGTTTAGGGCTGGTAGCAGATACGCAGTATTTT
size: many; J: TRBJ2-2; D: .; V: TRBV4-2; CDR3: CASGGNTGELFF; DNA: TGTGCCAGCGGAGGGAACACCGGGGAGCTGTTTTTT
size: many; J: TRBJ2-1; D: TRBD2; V: TRBV20-1; CDR3: CSAGAGTSGAYNEQFF; DNA: TGCAGTGCTGGAGCCGGGACTAGCGGGGCCTACAATGAGCAGTTCTTC
size: many; J: TRBJ2-6; D: .; V: TRBV27; CDR3: CASSLPGSGANVLTF; DNA: TGTGCCAGCAGTTTACCAGGGTCTGGGGCCAACGTCCTGACTTTC
size: few; J: TRBJ2-3; D: TRBD2; V: TRBV20-1; CDR3: CSASGGTSTDTQYF; DNA: TGCAGTGCTAGCGGGGGGACTAGCACAGATACGCAGTATTTT
size: .; J: TRBJ2-3; D: .; V: TRBV5-1; CDR3: CASTNTGQSTDTQYF; DNA: TGCGCCAGCACAAATACGGGACAAAGCACAGATACGCAGTATTTT
size: many; J: TRBJ1-4; D: .; V: TRBV3-1; CDR3: CASRVGNNEKLFF; DNA: TGTGCCAGCAGGGTTGGGAATAATGAAAAACTGTTTTTT
size: .; J: TRBJ2-7; D: TRBD1; V: TRBV3-1; CDR3: CASSQNGQGSPEQYF; DNA: TGTGCCAGCAGCCAGAACGGACAGGGGTCCCCCGAGCAGTACTTC
size: .; J: TRBJ2-1; D: .; V: TRBV24-1; CDR3: CATSDLYNEQFF; DNA: TGTGCCACCAGTGATTTGTACAATGAGCAGTTCTTC
size: .; J: TRBJ2-3; D: TRBD2; V: TRBV3-1; CDR3: CASSTDWSGGSTDTQYF; DNA: TGTGCCAGCAGCACAGATTGGAGCGGGGGTAGCACAGATACGCAGTATTTT
size: few; J: TRBJ2-5; D: TRBD1; V: TRBV19; CDR3: CASSMGQGARETQYF; DNA: TGTGCCAGTAGTATGGGACAGGGGGCCCGGGAGACCCAGTACTTC
size: .; J: TRBJ1-4; D: .; V: TRBV5-1; CDR3: CASRSDRATNEKLFF; DNA: TGCGCCAGCAGGTCCGACAGAGCAACTAATGAAAAACTGTTTTTT
size: .; J: TRBJ1-4; D: .; V: TRBV16; CDR3: CASSQWGAGDVIPYPRNEKLFF; DNA: TGTGCCAGCAGCCAATGGGGGGCAGGGGACGTAATCCCTTACCCCCGTAATGAAAAACTGTTTTTT
size: .; J: TRBJ2-7; D: TRBD2; V: TRBV20-1; CDR3: CSAERRGASYEQYF; DNA: TGCAGTGCCGAGCGGCGGGGGGCCTCCTACGAGCAGTACTTC